This TCR beta chain was sequenced in a study of CD8 T cells in Susac syndrome. Findings and caveats of the study: In its TCR sequencing and HLA analysis, the study acknowledged that the number of individuals was relatively small.

On this clonotype: Its antigen is unidentified.

Random-hexamer reverse transcription was applied to 0.5 to 1 ug RNA. TCRdb processed the immunoSEQ multiplex PCR reads anew with MiXCR; each CDR3 protein has one entry. The data show some 110,000 distinct CDR3 sequences, with 90% to 95% seen just once and 0.093% held by the top ten. Germline V lookup: CDR1 SQVTM, CDR2 ANQGSEA. This CDR3 region has 15 residues. Losses at the gene ends were 3 bases for V and 3 bases for J; bases not matched to a gene: 10. This rearrangement joins TRBV29-1 to TRBJ1-1, with 7 nucleotides matching TRBD1. The sequencing sample was made of CD4+ T cells from PBMCs. The clonotype originates from a human donor with multiple sclerosis. The CDR3 here is CSVDLQGLGYTEAFF. The DNA for the CDR3 is TGCAGCGTTGATCTACAGGGGCTTGGGTACACTGAAGCTTTCTTT.